This TCR beta chain comes out of a study of T-cell memory formation after mild COVID-19. V was clipped by 4 bases and J by 4 bases, with 16 bases between them. In germline, CDR1 is GTSNPN, CDR2 SVGIG (reference sequence). This CDR3 has 14 residues. TCRdb re-called the 5' RACE reads through MiXCR, storing one row per CDR3 protein. The sample shows about 350,000 distinct CDR3 sequences, 25% to 30% of them seen only once. The chain recombines TRBV30 with TRBJ2-5; tentatively, D is TRBD2 (5 bases). The clonotype comes from an adult woman who had mild COVID-19 (a few samples of this study predate the infection). Cell type and time point are not known. Sample: PBMCs or a T cell subset sorted from them (not recorded which). The CDR3 DNA reads TGTGCCTGGACCCCGGGGTGGGCGCGAGAGACCCAGTACTTC. Its translation is CAWTPGWARETQYF.